Below, 7 T cell receptor beta chains from the same sample are listed, as sequenced in a study of blood T cell repertoires in COVID-19. TCRdb's copy holds only in-frame clones and misses some; the assay was immunoSEQ multiplex PCR. Seen here are 80,000 to 100,000 clones, 80% observed once, and the top ten hold about 15%. Sequencing input: peripheral blood. These receptors were taken from a human donor in a cohort sampled during active COVID-19.

This clone showed up just once. The V call is TRBV5-1, the J call TRBJ2-3; perhaps TRBD2 as D (6 bases). Germline assignment: CDR1 SGHRS and CDR2 YFSETQ. Trimming left V 4 bases short and J 1 base short, with 13 bases between. CDR3 length equals 15 residues. CDR3 amino acids: CASSPRPGGTDTQYF. The CDR3 region has the DNA TGCGCCAGCAGCCCCCGCCCGGGGGGCACAGATACGCAGTATTTT.

V and J are TRBV28 and TRBJ2-7, with 7 bases matching TRBD2. The CDR3 extends over 13 amino acids. Germline V lookup: CDR1 MDHEN, CDR2 SYDVKM. V shed 7 bases, J shed 1 base, and the junction held 4 bases outside the gene matches. The CDR3 is CASKPGGSYEQYF. The CDR3 nucleotides are TGTGCCAGCAAACCCGGGGGGTCCTACGAGCAGTACTTC.

This chain links TRBV5-8 with TRBJ1-5; no firm D call. The CDR3 length is 15 residues. Between the trimmed V and J ends, which lost 0 bases and 0 bases, there was a span of 7 bases. Germline CDR1 and CDR2: SGHTS and YDEGEE. The chain's CDR3 is CASSLVPGSNQPQHF. The CDR3 DNA follows: TGTGCCAGCAGCTTGGTACCAGGTAGCAATCAGCCCCAGCATTTT.

The rearrangement uses TRBV29-1 and TRBJ1-4, with D hard to call. Germline V gene lookup returns CDR1 SQVTM and CDR2 ANQGSEA. The CDR3 is made up of 13 amino acids. V was clipped by 4 bases and J by 5 bases, with 11 bases between them. This chain's CDR3 is CSVAQGGNEKLFF. The CDR3 nucleotides read TGCAGCGTTGCCCAAGGAGGAAATGAAAAACTGTTTTTT.

The rearrangement joins TRBV3-1 (or the pseudogene TRBV3-2) to TRBJ1-2, with a tentative D call TRBD1 (5 bases). This CDR3 contains 13 residues. Trimming removed 1 base from V and 4 bases from J, with 7 bases in between. In germline, CDR1 is LGHDT, CDR2 YNNKEL (reference sequence). Here the CDR3 reads CASSQGDSYGYTF. As DNA, the CDR3 is TGTGCCAGCAGCCAAGGGGACTCCTATGGCTACACCTTC.

In nucleotides, the CDR3 is TGTGCCAGCAGCCAAGATGGGACTAGCGGGGGGGCGGGTTACAATGAGCAGTTCTTC. The encoded protein is CASSQDGTSGGAGYNEQFF. This sequence joins TRBV3-1 (or the pseudogene TRBV3-2) and TRBJ2-1; TRBD2 matches at 16 bases. V shed 0 bases and J 4 bases; nucleotides not matched to a gene: 6. CDR1 and CDR2 from the germline V gene are LGHDT and YNNKEL (reference sequence). The length of the CDR3 is 19 residues.

This clone turned up a few times. The chain links TRBV5-1 to TRBJ2-6; D is perhaps TRBD1 (7 bases). Trimming cost V 0 bases and J 1 base, with 11 bases left between them. Germline lookup yields CDR1 SGHRS and CDR2 YFSETQ. This CDR3 has 17 residues. The CDR3 reads CASSLGRGESGANVLTF. The CDR3 DNA sequence: TGCGCCAGCAGCTTGGGCAGGGGGGAATCTGGGGCCAACGTCCTGACTTTC.